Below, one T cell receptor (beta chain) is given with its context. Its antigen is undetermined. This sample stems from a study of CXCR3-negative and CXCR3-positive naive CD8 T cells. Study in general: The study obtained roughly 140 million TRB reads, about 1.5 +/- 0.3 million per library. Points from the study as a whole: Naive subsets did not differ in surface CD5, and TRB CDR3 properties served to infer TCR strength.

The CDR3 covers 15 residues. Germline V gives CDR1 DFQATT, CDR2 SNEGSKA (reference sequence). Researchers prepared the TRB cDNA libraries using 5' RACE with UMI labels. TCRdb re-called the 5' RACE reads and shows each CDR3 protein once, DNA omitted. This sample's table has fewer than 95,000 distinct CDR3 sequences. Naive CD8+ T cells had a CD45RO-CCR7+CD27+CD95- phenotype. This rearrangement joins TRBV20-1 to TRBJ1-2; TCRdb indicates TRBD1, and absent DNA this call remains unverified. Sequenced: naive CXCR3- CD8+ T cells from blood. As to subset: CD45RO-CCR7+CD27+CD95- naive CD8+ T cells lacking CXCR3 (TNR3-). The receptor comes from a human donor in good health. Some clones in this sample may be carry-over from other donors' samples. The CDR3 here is CSARDPTGVPSGYTF.